This T cell receptor beta chain derives from a study of blood T cell repertoires in COVID-19. Study details: From the United States, Italy and Spain came samples of acute and convalescent COVID-19.

The CDR3 has 11 residues. Trimming removed 3 bases at V and 5 bases at J, with 4 bases between. Germline V CDR1 and CDR2: MDHEN, SYDVKM. Authors' analysis steps: Estimation of nucleated cell counts relied on the amplification of reference gene primers. TCRdb's copy holds only in-frame clones and misses some; the assay was immunoSEQ multiplex PCR. V and J calls and clone size follow that table, whereas D and trimming were derived from the DNA. Among over 75,000 clones, 86% were seen once, and the ten largest hold under 30%. Sequencing was done on a sample of peripheral blood. The clonotype was recovered from a human donor in a cohort sampled during active COVID-19. V gene TRBV28 combines with J gene TRBJ1-2; D unclear. This CDR3 is CASSLSYGYTF. The CDR3, as DNA: TGTGCCAGCAGTTTGAGTTATGGCTACACCTTC.